This T cell receptor (beta chain) is from a study of T cell responses to AZD1222 COVID-19 vaccine. Findings and limits, study-wide: Only a handful of AZD1222 recipients were seropositive at baseline. CD4 TCRs linked to vaccination spanned spike, dominating at 160-218 and 743-854. Spike-specific TCR breadth and depth rose after two AZD1222 doses.

Germline CDR1 reads SGHVS; CDR2 reads FNYEAQ. V trimming: 1 base; J trimming: 5 bases; junction bases outside the gene matches: 14. The CDR3 spans 17 residues. Remarks on this clone: Antigen: not known.

Clones were sequenced by immunoSEQ multiplex PCR, and TCRdb holds only the in-frame ones, with some missing. The sample has tens of thousands of clones, around 90% seen once. The V gene is TRBV7-6, the J gene TRBJ2-7, with 7 bases aligning to TRBD1. The receptor was derived from an adult in good health. The specimen comprised peripheral blood, sampled on day 0 of AZD1222 vaccination. The CDR3 coding sequence is TGTGCCAGCAGCTTAGGCGTGATGAGGGGGCTGGCTGACGAGCAGTACTTC. Translating gives CASSLGVMRGLADEQYF. The full variable domain, completed using reference TRBV7-6 and TRBJ2-7, is GAGVSQSPRYKVTKRGQDVALRCDPISGHVSLYWYRQALGQGPEFLTYFNYEAQQDKSGLPNDRFSAERPEGSISTLTIQRTEQRDSAMYRCASSLGVMRGLADEQYFGPGTRLTVT.